These 28 T cell receptor beta chains originate from one sample sequenced in a study of blood T cell repertoires in COVID-19. TCRdb's table, derived via immunoSEQ multiplex PCR, lists solely in-frame clones and lacks some. The sample has 100,000 to 130,000 clones; about nine tenths are singletons. Sequencing used peripheral blood. The receptors derive from a man aged 50 to 60 with active or convalescent COVID-19.

The V call is TRBV5-1, the J call TRBJ2-1, with 11 bases aligning to TRBD2. Germline CDR1 SGHRS, CDR2 YFSETQ. There are 15 residues in the CDR3. V gave up 3 bases and J gave up 6 bases; unmatched junction bases: 5. CDR3 amino acids: CASSSTSGTGNEQFF. CDR3 DNA: TGCGCCAGCAGCTCGACTAGCGGGACAGGCAATGAGCAGTTCTTC. The full variable domain, in which reference TRBV5-1 and TRBJ2-1 provide the parts outside the CDR3, is KAGVTQTPRYLIKTRGQQVTLSCSPISGHRSVSWYQQTPGQGLQFLFEYFSETQRNKGNFPGRFSGRQFSNSRSEMNVSTLELGDSALYLCASSSTSGTGNEQFFGPGTRLTVL.

The chain has TRBV18 and TRBJ1-1, with 9 positions matching TRBD1. The V segment lost 0 bases and the J segment 4 bases; nucleotides outside the gene matches: 3. Germline CDR1 KGHSH, CDR2 LQKENI. The CDR3 has 15 residues. The CDR3 DNA reads as TGTGCCAGCTCACCACCGGGACAGGGCGTCACTGAAGCTTTCTTT. It is translated as CASSPPGQGVTEAFF.

This sequence joins TRBV7-9 and TRBJ1-1; D possibly corresponds to TRBD1 (6 bases). The germline V gene encodes CDR1 SEHNR and CDR2 FQNEAQ (reference sequence). The CDR3 consists of 14 residues. Trimming removed 3 bases from V and 4 bases from J, with 12 bases in between. The CDR3 DNA sequence: TGTGCCAGCAGCTTCCAGGGGACGGGCACTGAAGCTTTCTTT. Translating it yields CASSFQGTGTEAFF.

The genes are TRBV2 and TRBJ1-5, with D maybe TRBD1 (6 bases). The CDR3 sequence is 15 residues long. V was clipped by 6 bases and J by 0 bases, with 12 bases between them. CDR1 is SNHLY and CDR2 is FYNNEI in the germline V gene. The CDR3 nucleotides are TGTGCCAGCAGCCTGGACAGCGCTAGCAATCAGCCCCAGCATTTT. This sequence encodes CASSLDSASNQPQHF.

J is TRBJ2-7 and V is TRBV7-9, with D unclear. The CDR3 extends over 16 amino acids. Germline CDR1 reads SEHNR; CDR2 reads FQNEAQ (reference sequence). V lost 5 bases and J 0 bases, leaving 17 bases between the germline ends. Written as DNA, the CDR3 is TGTGCCAGCAGCGCAGCGACGAGCGCCGGCTCCTACGAGCAGTACTTC. This translates into CASSAATSAGSYEQYF.

This sequence joins TRBV7-2 and TRBJ2-1; D is perhaps TRBD2 (6 bases). Germline-derived CDR1 and CDR2 are SGHTA and FQGNSA. This CDR3 region has 15 residues. Trimming left V 2 bases short and J 8 bases short, with 16 bases between. This CDR3 reads CASSLRGLRNDEQFF. The CDR3 nucleotides read TGTGCCAGCAGCTTACGGGGACTCCGTAACGATGAGCAGTTCTTC.

V gene TRBV7-2 combines with J gene TRBJ2-1; no definite D call. Germline V gene sequence: CDR1 SGHTA, CDR2 FQGNSA. This CDR3 contains 15 residues. V dropped 2 bases and J dropped 2 bases, with 10 bases sitting between them. CDR3 nucleotide sequence: TGTGCCAGCAGCTTAAGTGGCCAGGCCTACAATGAGCAGTTCTTC. Encoded protein: CASSLSGQAYNEQFF.

The genes are TRBV5-6 and TRBJ2-7, with TRBD1 matching 7 bases. V shed 2 bases, J shed 8 bases, and the junction held 13 bases outside the gene matches. Germline V gene sequence: CDR1 SGHDT, CDR2 YYEEEE. The CDR3 consists of 15 residues. The CDR3: CASSLGDRPLYKQYF. The CDR3 DNA reads as TGTGCCAGCAGCTTAGGGGACAGACCCTTATATAAGCAGTACTTC.

The chain has TRBV19 and TRBJ2-1; 7 bases are shared with TRBD1. The trim removed 10 bases at V and 8 bases at J, leaving 14 bases unmatched. This CDR3 comprises 14 residues. Germline V lookup: CDR1 LNHDA, CDR2 SQIVND (reference sequence). For the CDR3, the DNA is TGTGCCAACCCGACAGGGCGGTTTCTAGATGAGCAGTTCTTC. It yields the protein CANPTGRFLDEQFF.

The J gene is TRBJ1-1, the V gene TRBV15, with a tentative D call TRBD1 (6 bases). CDR1 and CDR2 (germline): LNHNV, YYDKDF (reference sequence). V shed 1 base and J shed 8 bases, with 8 bases lying between them. The CDR3 is 12 amino acids. The CDR3 is CATSRGGTEAFF. The CDR3 DNA sequence: TGTGCCACCAGCAGAGGGGGGACAGAAGCTTTCTTT.

This chain connects TRBV6-2 or TRBV6-3 to TRBJ2-1; 8 bases fit TRBD1. From germline, CDR1 is MNHEY and CDR2 SVGEGT. CDR3 length: 15 residues. With V trimmed by 4 bases and J by 11 bases, 13 bases remained unmatched. In DNA, the CDR3 is TGTGCCAGCAGTTTACCCGGGACAGGAGGTAGCCAGCAGTTCTTC. It encodes CASSLPGTGGSQQFF.

The CDR3 spells CASSSTGGQPQHF. Written as DNA, the CDR3 is TGTGCCAGCAGTTCGACAGGGGGGCAGCCCCAGCATTTT. V and J are TRBV28 and TRBJ1-5; 9 bases are a match to TRBD1. Germline lookup yields CDR1 MDHEN and CDR2 SYDVKM. The CDR3 consists of 13 residues. Trimming removed 4 bases from V and 7 bases from J; junction bases left unmatched: 2.

This sequence joins TRBV16 and TRBJ2-1, with TRBD2 matching 7 bases. J was trimmed by 1 base and V by 0 bases; bases with no gene match: 9. From germline, CDR1 is KGHSY and CDR2 FQNENV. The CDR3 loop spans 18 amino acids. The CDR3 spells CASSQSMRGGTSYNEQFF. The CDR3 DNA follows: TGTGCCAGCAGCCAATCGATGAGGGGAGGGACTTCCTACAATGAGCAGTTCTTC.

This CDR3 reads CATSREKSNSLNTEAFF. The CDR3 nucleotides are TGTGCCACCAGCAGAGAAAAGTCGAACAGCTTGAACACTGAAGCTTTCTTT. The chain carries TRBV15 and TRBJ1-1; D is unresolved. V was cut by 0 bases and J by 0 bases, with 14 bases left in between. This CDR3 has 17 amino acids. Germline CDR1 is LNHNV and CDR2 is YYDKDF (reference sequence).

This chain uses TRBV11-2 with TRBJ2-5, with 9 bases lining up with TRBD2. This CDR3 has 15 residues. V dropped 5 bases and J dropped 4; count of bases not matched to a gene: 8. Germline CDR1 and CDR2: SGHAT and FQNNGV. The CDR3 loop is CASSRLADQAETQYF. The CDR3 nucleotides are TGTGCCAGCAGCCGACTAGCGGACCAGGCAGAGACCCAGTACTTC.

The V and J genes are TRBV5-1 and TRBJ1-4; D remains ambiguous. Germline-derived CDR1 and CDR2 are SGHRS and YFSETQ. The CDR3 extends over 15 amino acids. V was shortened by 0 bases and J by 8 bases, with 14 bases between the two germline ends. The DNA for the CDR3 is TGCGCCAGCAGCTTGGGAGGGTCGTTCCCAGAAAAACTGTTTTTT. Protein: CASSLGGSFPEKLFF.

This sequence joins TRBV6-5 and TRBJ2-3; D call uncertain. There are 13 residues in the CDR3. The ends were cut back, 4 bases at V and 0 bases at J, with 5 bases in the middle. Germline V gene data show CDR1 as MNHEY and CDR2 as SVGAGI. The DNA of the CDR3 is TGTGCCAGCAGTTCCCTCAGCACAGATACGCAGTATTTT. As protein: CASSSLSTDTQYF.

This clone was observed once. The J gene is TRBJ1-3, the V gene TRBV15; D unresolved. V was clipped by 0 bases and J by 4 bases, with 13 bases between them. The germline gives CDR1 LNHNV, CDR2 YYDKDF (reference sequence). The CDR3 sequence is 16 residues long. The CDR3 sequence: CATSRDRGPGGNTIYF. The DNA of the CDR3 is TGTGCCACCAGCAGAGATCGAGGGCCTGGGGGAAACACCATATATTTT.

The chain uses TRBV28 and TRBJ1-6, with D unclear. The CDR3 runs 15 residues. The germline V gene has CDR1 MDHEN and CDR2 SYDVKM. Trimming left V 6 bases short and J 6 bases short, with 15 bases between. In DNA form, the CDR3 reads TGTGCCAGCAGGGGCTACATAATACGTAATTCACCCCTCCACTTT. It encodes CASRGYIIRNSPLHF.

This clone occurred a few times. J is TRBJ2-2 and V is TRBV19, with 13 bases identical to TRBD2. The V and J ends lost 10 bases and 3 bases, in that order; junction bases with no gene match: 2. Germline V gene data show CDR1 as LNHDA and CDR2 as SQIVND (reference sequence). This CDR3 is built from 14 residues. CDR3 region: CATGTSGDTGELFF. CDR3 nucleotides: TGTGCCACCGGGACTAGCGGGGACACCGGGGAGCTGTTTTTT.

The chain employs TRBV6-2 or TRBV6-3 and TRBJ2-2; 8 bases are shared with TRBD1. V was clipped by 6 bases and J by 4 bases; unmatched bases: 4. The CDR3 contains 14 residues. Germline CDR1 is MNHEY and CDR2 is SVGEGT. This CDR3 is CASSPTGGTGELFF. In DNA form, the CDR3 reads TGTGCCAGCAGCCCTACAGGGGGCACCGGGGAGCTGTTTTTT.

The J gene is TRBJ2-6, the V gene TRBV3-1 (or the pseudogene TRBV3-2); D gene unclear. V gave up 0 bases and J gave up 1 base, with 4 bases separating them. The CDR3 runs 15 residues. Per germline, CDR1 LGHDT and CDR2 YNNKEL (reference sequence). CDR3 DNA sequence: TGTGCCAGCAGCCAAGATACATCTGGGGCCAACGTCCTGACTTTC. Translation: CASSQDTSGANVLTF.

Comments on this clone: This CDR3 is also generated by other DNA sequences in the sample. The chain carries TRBV7-2 and TRBJ2-1, with 12 positions matching TRBD2. The J segment lost 3 bases and the V segment lost 3 bases, leaving 0 bases of the junction unmatched. The CDR3 consists of 15 residues. In germline, CDR1 is SGHTA, CDR2 FQGNSA. The CDR3, as DNA: TGTGCCAGCAGCTTGGGACTAGCGGGCTACAATGAGCAGTTCTTC. This gives the protein CASSLGLAGYNEQFF.

The rearrangement links TRBV7-8 to TRBJ2-1; tentative D call: TRBD2 (5 bases). The V and J ends lost 1 base and 2 bases respectively, with 9 bases between them. Germline values: CDR1 SGHVS, CDR2 FQNEAQ. The CDR3 loop spans 15 amino acids. The CDR3 region has the DNA TGTGCCAGCAGCTTAGGCGGGCTTCCCTACAATGAGCAGTTCTTC. This gives the protein CASSLGGLPYNEQFF.

This clone was seen a few times. This chain links TRBV3-1 (or the pseudogene TRBV3-2) with TRBJ2-3, with D unresolved. Germline V gives CDR1 LGHDT, CDR2 YNNKEL (reference sequence). The CDR3 covers 13 residues. Trimming cost V 1 base and J 4 bases, with 6 bases left between them. As DNA, the CDR3 is TGTGCCAGCAGCCAAGTAGTTCCAGATACGCAGTATTTT. It yields the protein CASSQVVPDTQYF.

The chain combines TRBV15 with TRBJ2-1; 7 bases fit TRBD2. Losses at the gene ends were 3 bases for V and 5 bases for J; bases not matched to a gene: 13. There are 17 residues in the CDR3. Per the germline V gene, CDR1 is LNHNV and CDR2 is YYDKDF (reference sequence). The CDR3 protein is CATSSGPGRLADNEQFF. For the CDR3, the DNA is TGTGCCACCAGCAGTGGTCCCGGCAGGCTAGCGGACAATGAGCAGTTCTTC.

V gene TRBV2 combines with J gene TRBJ2-1; tentatively, D is TRBD2 (5 bases). Per the germline V gene, CDR1 is SNHLY and CDR2 is FYNNEI. This CDR3 is 16 amino acids long. V lost 6 bases, J lost 1 base, and 16 bases lay in between. The CDR3 protein is CASSLMGSISYNEQFF. CDR3 bases: TGTGCCAGCAGCCTAATGGGGAGTATTTCCTACAATGAGCAGTTCTTC.

The chain is built from TRBV28 and TRBJ1-2, with D perhaps matching TRBD1 (5 bases). The germline gives CDR1 MDHEN, CDR2 SYDVKM. The CDR3 has 17 residues. Trimming shortened V by 7 bases and J by 0 bases, and 21 bases separated the two germline ends. Written as DNA, the CDR3 is TGTGCCAGCACTATCATGGGGGGGGGATTGTCTAACTATGGCTACACCTTC. Encoded protein: CASTIMGGGLSNYGYTF.